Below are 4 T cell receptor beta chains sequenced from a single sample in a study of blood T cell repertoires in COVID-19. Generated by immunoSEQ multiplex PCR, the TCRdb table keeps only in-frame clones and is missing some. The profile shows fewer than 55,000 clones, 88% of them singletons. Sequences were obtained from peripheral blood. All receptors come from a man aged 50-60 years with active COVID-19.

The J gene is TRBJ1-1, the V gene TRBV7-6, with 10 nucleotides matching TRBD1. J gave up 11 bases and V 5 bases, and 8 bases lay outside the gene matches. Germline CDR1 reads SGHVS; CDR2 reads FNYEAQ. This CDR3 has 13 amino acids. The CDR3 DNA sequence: TGTGCCAGCAGCACCCGGACAGGGGGTTCGGCTTTCTTT. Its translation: CASSTRTGGSAFF.

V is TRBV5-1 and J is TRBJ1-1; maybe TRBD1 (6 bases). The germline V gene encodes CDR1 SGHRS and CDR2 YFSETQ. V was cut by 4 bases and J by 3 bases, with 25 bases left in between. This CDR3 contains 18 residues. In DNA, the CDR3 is TGCGCCAGCAGCCCAACCCCGAACAGGGTGGATAGGGACACTGAAGCTTTCTTT. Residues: CASSPTPNRVDRDTEAFF. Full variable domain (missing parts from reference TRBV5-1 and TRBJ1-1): KAGVTQTPRYLIKTRGQQVTLSCSPISGHRSVSWYQQTPGQGLQFLFEYFSETQRNKGNFPGRFSGRQFSNSRSEMNVSTLELGDSALYLCASSPTPNRVDRDTEAFFGQGTRLTVV.

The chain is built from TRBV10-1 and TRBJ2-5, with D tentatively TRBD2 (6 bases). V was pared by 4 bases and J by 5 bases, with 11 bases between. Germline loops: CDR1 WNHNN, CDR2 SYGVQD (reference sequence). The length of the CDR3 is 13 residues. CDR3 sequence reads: CASSVAGSETQYF. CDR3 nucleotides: TGCGCCAGCAGTGTTGCGGGAAGTGAGACCCAGTACTTC.

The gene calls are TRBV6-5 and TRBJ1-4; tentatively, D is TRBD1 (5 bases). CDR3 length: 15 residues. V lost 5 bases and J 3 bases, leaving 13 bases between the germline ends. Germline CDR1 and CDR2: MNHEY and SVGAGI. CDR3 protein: CASSPRGSANEKLFF. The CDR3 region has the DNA TGTGCCAGCAGTCCAAGGGGATCGGCTAATGAAAAACTGTTTTTT.